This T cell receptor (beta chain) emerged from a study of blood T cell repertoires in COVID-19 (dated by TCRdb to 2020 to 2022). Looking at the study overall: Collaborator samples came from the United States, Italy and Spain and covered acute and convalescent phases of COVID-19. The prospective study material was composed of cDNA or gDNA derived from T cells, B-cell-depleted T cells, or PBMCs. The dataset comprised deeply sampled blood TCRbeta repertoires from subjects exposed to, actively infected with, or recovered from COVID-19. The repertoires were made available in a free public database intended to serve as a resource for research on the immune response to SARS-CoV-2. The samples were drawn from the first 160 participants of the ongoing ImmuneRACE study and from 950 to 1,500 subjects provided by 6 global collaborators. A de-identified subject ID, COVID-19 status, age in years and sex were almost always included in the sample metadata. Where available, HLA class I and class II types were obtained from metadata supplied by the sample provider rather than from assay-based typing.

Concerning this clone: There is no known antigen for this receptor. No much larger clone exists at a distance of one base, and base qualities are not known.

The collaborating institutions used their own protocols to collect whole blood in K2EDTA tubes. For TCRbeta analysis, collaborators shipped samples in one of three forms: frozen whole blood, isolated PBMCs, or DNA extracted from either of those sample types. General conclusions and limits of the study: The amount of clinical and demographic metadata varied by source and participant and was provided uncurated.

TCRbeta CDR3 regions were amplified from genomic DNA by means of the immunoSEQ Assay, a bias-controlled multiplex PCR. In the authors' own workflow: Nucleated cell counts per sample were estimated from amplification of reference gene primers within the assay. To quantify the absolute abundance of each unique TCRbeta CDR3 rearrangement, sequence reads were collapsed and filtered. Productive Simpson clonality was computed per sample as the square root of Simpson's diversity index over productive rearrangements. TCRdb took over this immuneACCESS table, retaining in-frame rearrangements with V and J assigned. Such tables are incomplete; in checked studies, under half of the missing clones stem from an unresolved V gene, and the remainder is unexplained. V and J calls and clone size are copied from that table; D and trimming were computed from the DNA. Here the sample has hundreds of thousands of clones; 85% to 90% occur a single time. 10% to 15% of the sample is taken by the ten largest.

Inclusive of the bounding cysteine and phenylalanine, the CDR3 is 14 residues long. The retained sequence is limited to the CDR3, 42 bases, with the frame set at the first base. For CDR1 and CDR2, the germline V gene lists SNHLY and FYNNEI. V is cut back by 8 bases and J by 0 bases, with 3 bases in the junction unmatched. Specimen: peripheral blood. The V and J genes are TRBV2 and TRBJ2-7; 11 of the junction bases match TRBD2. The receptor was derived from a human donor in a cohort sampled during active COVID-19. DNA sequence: TGTGCCAGCGGGGGACTAGCGGCCTCCTACGAGCAGTACTTC. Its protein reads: CASGGLAASYEQYF.